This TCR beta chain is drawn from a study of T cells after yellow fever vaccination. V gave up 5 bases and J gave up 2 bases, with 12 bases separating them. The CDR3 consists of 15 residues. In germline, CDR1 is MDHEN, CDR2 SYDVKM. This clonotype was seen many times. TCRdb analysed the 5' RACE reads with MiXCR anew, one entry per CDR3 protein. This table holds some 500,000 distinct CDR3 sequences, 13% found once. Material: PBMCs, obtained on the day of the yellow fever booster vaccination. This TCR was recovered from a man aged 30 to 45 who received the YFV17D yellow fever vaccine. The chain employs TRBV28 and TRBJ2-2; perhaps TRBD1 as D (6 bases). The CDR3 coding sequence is TGTGCCAGCAGTCCAGGGACAAGAAACACCGGGGAGCTGTTTTTT. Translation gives CASSPGTRNTGELFF.